The 14 T cell receptor beta chains below come from one sample, sequenced in a study of blood T cell repertoires in COVID-19. Profiling relied on immunoSEQ multiplex PCR, and the TCRdb table lists in-frame clones only, not all of them. Of approximately 230,000 clones listed, around 88% are singletons. The source material was peripheral blood. The receptor source for this set is a woman in her twenties or thirties with COVID-19, enrolled during active disease.

The J gene is TRBJ1-5, the V gene TRBV21-1; TRBD1, the table's D call, was not compared with the DNA. TRBV21-1 counts as a pseudogene. This CDR3 spans 17 amino acids. The CDR3 nucleotides are TGTGCCAGCGGGAAGTTCTTGACAGGGGCACACAATCAGCCCCAGCATTTT. Its translation is CASGKFLTGAHNQPQHF.

The chain combines TRBV28 with TRBJ2-5; tentatively, D is TRBD2 (6 bases). Looked up from germline, CDR1 is MDHEN and CDR2 is SYDVKM. V lost 8 bases and J lost 0, with 10 bases in between. This CDR3 is 13 amino acids long. CDR3 protein: CASREINQETQYF. DNA of the CDR3: TGTGCCAGCCGGGAGATTAACCAAGAGACCCAGTACTTC. Full variable domain (rest looked up from reference TRBV28 and TRBJ2-5): DVKVTQSSRYLVKRTGEKVFLECVQDMDHENMFWYRQDPGLGLRLIYFSYDVKMKEKGDIPEGYSVSREKKERFSLILESASTNQTSMYLCASREINQETQYFGPGTRLLVL.

There are a few counts of this clone. This rearrangement joins TRBV7-9 to TRBJ2-7, with 8 bases that match TRBD2. Unmatched junction bases numbered 5, after V lost 5 bases and J lost 5 bases. The CDR3 spans 13 residues. The germline V gene encodes CDR1 SEHNR and CDR2 FQNEAQ (reference sequence). The CDR3 is CASSRSGSDEQYV. In DNA form, the CDR3 reads TGTGCCAGCAGCCGAAGCGGGAGTGACGAGCAGTACGTC.

This chain uses TRBV7-9 with TRBJ1-4; 11 bases map to TRBD1. Germline assignment: CDR1 SEHNR and CDR2 FQNEAQ (reference sequence). J lost 8 bases, V lost 3 bases, and 5 bases had no gene match. The CDR3 loop spans 15 amino acids. Here the CDR3 DNA reads TGTGCCAGCAGCTTCCGGACAGGGGGCTCGGAAAAACTGTTTTTT. This translates into CASSFRTGGSEKLFF.

The V and J genes are TRBV21-1 and TRBJ2-2; the table's D call, TRBD1, was not checked against the DNA. TRBV21-1 is classified as a pseudogene. The CDR3 has 22 residues. The CDR3 DNA reads TGTGCCAGCAGCAAAGGACCCAGGGAGCAGGGGGCGAGTCGACTGGACACCGGGGAGCTGTTTTTT. It is translated as CASSKGPREQGASRLDTGELFF.

The chain has TRBV19 and TRBJ2-3; 11 nucleotides line up with TRBD2. CDR1 is LNHDA, CDR2 SQIVND, per germline (reference sequence). CDR3 length: 17 residues. V was clipped by 1 base and J by 1 base; unmatched bases: 4. CDR3 loop: CASSIATGLAGTDTQYF. Written as DNA, the CDR3 is TGTGCCAGTAGTATAGCAACGGGACTAGCGGGCACAGATACGCAGTATTTT.

This chain connects TRBV2 to TRBJ1-1; 7 bases are a match to TRBD1. The junction had 9 bases not matched to a gene; V was cut back by 7 bases and J by 4 bases. Germline V gives CDR1 SNHLY, CDR2 FYNNEI. The CDR3 is 14 residues long. The CDR3, as DNA: TGTGCCAGCACCTTACAGGGGTTGCGCACTGAAGCTTTCTTT. This sequence encodes CASTLQGLRTEAFF.

V and J are TRBV9 and TRBJ1-2; 8 nucleotides agree with TRBD1. V lost 3 bases, J lost 8 bases, and 12 bases stayed unmatched. The CDR3 totals 15 residues. Germline V gene lookup returns CDR1 SGDLS and CDR2 YYNGEE. CDR3 region: CASSAIGQGTGGYTF. Here the CDR3 DNA reads TGTGCCAGCAGCGCGATTGGACAGGGAACGGGAGGCTACACCTTC.

The chain links TRBV6-5 to TRBJ1-1, with TRBD1 identical over 7 bases. The CDR3 runs 14 residues. The V and J ends lost 7 bases and 5 bases, in that order; junction bases with no gene match: 10. Per the germline V gene, CDR1 is MNHEY and CDR2 is SVGAGI. CDR3 loop: CASNPGQAWTEAFF. CDR3 coding DNA: TGTGCCAGCAATCCCGGACAGGCGTGGACTGAAGCTTTCTTT.

The chain is built from TRBV15 and TRBJ2-7, with D hard to call. This CDR3 has 13 amino acids. Germline V gene sequence: CDR1 LNHNV, CDR2 YYDKDF (reference sequence). Trimming left V 3 bases short and J 3 bases short, with 9 bases between. The CDR3 sequence: CATSSRQGYEQYF. The DNA for the CDR3 is TGTGCCACCAGCAGTCGACAAGGCTACGAGCAGTACTTC.

The V gene is TRBV5-1, the J gene TRBJ2-7; D unclear. The CDR3 loop spans 12 amino acids. The V gene lost 1 base and the J gene lost 3 bases, with 5 bases spanning the gap. The germline CDR1 and CDR2 sequences are SGHRS and YFSETQ. The CDR3 spells CASSLTGYEQYV. CDR3 in DNA: TGCGCCAGCAGCTTGACCGGCTACGAGCAGTACGTC.

V is TRBV5-5 and J is TRBJ2-3; no clear D gene. The V gene's germline CDR1 is SGHKS and CDR2 YYEKEE (reference sequence). The CDR3 length is 16 residues. Between the trimmed V and J ends, which lost 1 base and 3 bases, there was a span of 15 bases. This CDR3 is CASSLLFIQLTDTQYF. The CDR3 DNA sequence: TGTGCCAGCAGCTTGCTGTTCATCCAACTTACAGATACGCAGTATTTT.

The V gene is TRBV6-1, the J gene TRBJ2-7; 8 bases fit TRBD1. V dropped 2 bases and J dropped 4; count of bases not matched to a gene: 13. Germline CDR1 MNHNS, CDR2 SASEGT. The CDR3 runs to 17 residues. This CDR3 reads CASSEPRDRMLGYEQYF. CDR3 DNA: TGTGCCAGCAGTGAACCCCGGGACAGGATGTTGGGTTACGAGCAGTACTTC.

The chain is built from TRBV6-1 and TRBJ1-5; D is unclear. The CDR3 consists of 16 residues. Germline CDR1 reads MNHNS; CDR2 reads SASEGT. The ends were cut back, 3 bases at V and 3 bases at J, with 15 bases in the middle. The CDR3 nucleotides read TGTGCCAGCAGTGACCCGGGAGACGAAAACAATCAGCCCCAGCATTTT. It specifies CASSDPGDENNQPQHF.